These 11 T cell receptor beta chains were all obtained from the same sample, sequenced in a study of blood T cell repertoires in COVID-19. Data came from immunoSEQ multiplex PCR; TCRdb stores just in-frame clones and leaves some out. Altogether approximately 330,000 clones are present, roughly 86% being singletons, with the ten largest covering 9.5% to 10%. The material sequenced was peripheral blood. The receptor set was obtained from a man aged 25-45 years with COVID-19, enrolled during active disease.

The V call is TRBV7-8, the J call TRBJ2-1, with D perhaps matching TRBD2 (7 bases). CDR3 length: 16 residues. The V and J ends lost 4 bases and 4 bases respectively, with 17 bases between them. Germline V CDR1 and CDR2: SGHVS, FQNEAQ. The CDR3 here is CASSSRRGAAYNEQFF. In nucleotides, the CDR3 is TGTGCCAGCAGCTCACGTCGGGGGGCGGCATACAATGAGCAGTTCTTC.

Remarks on this clone: At the DNA level, this CDR3 is encoded by other sequences in the same sample as well. This chain connects TRBV7-2 to TRBJ1-2; 7 bases fit TRBD1. The CDR3 has 15 amino acids. CDR1 is SGHTA and CDR2 is FQGNSA in the germline V gene. V shed 3 bases and J 1 base; nucleotides not matched to a gene: 5. The CDR3 nucleotides read TGTGCCAGCAGCTTTTCCGGGACAGATAACTATGGCTACACCTTC. Translating gives CASSFSGTDNYGYTF.

The chain combines TRBV2 with TRBJ2-7; 14 bases agree with TRBD2. With 6 bases clipped from V and 4 bases from J, the junction kept 2 bases outside the gene matches. The CDR3 is 14 amino acids. Looked up from germline, CDR1 is SNHLY and CDR2 is FYNNEI. CDR3 coding DNA: TGTGCCAGCAGGACTAGCGGGGGGGTGTACGAGCAGTACTTC. This codes for CASRTSGGVYEQYF.

The chain carries TRBV7-2 and TRBJ2-3; 7 positions agree with TRBD1. V was clipped by 5 bases and J by 0 bases; unmatched bases: 11. The CDR3 has 17 amino acids. CDR1 and CDR2 (germline): SGHTA, FQGNSA. This CDR3 reads CASSPLSGTASTDTQYF. The CDR3 coding sequence is TGTGCCAGCAGCCCACTCTCCGGGACAGCAAGCACAGATACGCAGTATTTT.

This chain's CDR3 is CASSPTRGQNSPLHF. For the CDR3, the DNA is TGTGCCAGCAGCCCAACCAGGGGGCAAAATTCACCCCTCCACTTT. The V call is TRBV14, the J call TRBJ1-6, with TRBD1 identical over 8 bases. The CDR3 runs to 15 residues. Looked up from germline, CDR1 is SGHDN and CDR2 is FVKESK. Trimming cost V 4 bases and J 7 bases; bases outside gene matches: 6.

On this clone: Different DNA sequences within this sample yield the same CDR3. The gene calls are TRBV7-2 and TRBJ1-5; a weak D match, TRBD1 (5 bases). Between the trimmed V and J ends, which lost 1 base and 4 bases, there was a span of 11 bases. Germline lookup yields CDR1 SGHTA and CDR2 FQGNSA. This CDR3 comprises 15 residues. The chain's CDR3 is CASSLGQGRNQPQHF. The CDR3 DNA follows: TGTGCCAGCAGCTTAGGTCAGGGTAGAAATCAGCCCCAGCATTTT.

The V call is TRBV29-1, the J call TRBJ2-7; the match to TRBD2 covers 10 bases. Trimming removed 7 bases from V and 3 bases from J; junction bases left unmatched: 18. Germline CDR1 SQVTM, CDR2 ANQGSEA. The CDR3 has 17 residues. The CDR3 protein is CSGGRSPRLAGNYEQYF. The CDR3 nucleotides are TGCAGCGGCGGGAGGTCCCCACGACTAGCGGGCAACTACGAGCAGTACTTC.

The genes are TRBV5-4 and TRBJ2-2; TRBD2 agrees at 14 bases. The CDR3 consists of 16 residues. CDR1 is SGHNT and CDR2 is YYREEE in the germline V gene (reference sequence). V shed 0 bases, J shed 6 bases, and the junction held 1 base outside the gene matches. The CDR3 is CASSLGGLAGAGELFF. In DNA form, the CDR3 reads TGTGCCAGCAGCTTGGGGGGACTAGCGGGAGCCGGGGAGCTGTTTTTT.

This clone was observed a single time. The chain carries TRBV6-1 and TRBJ2-7, with D perhaps TRBD1 (6 bases). Trimming took off 2 bases at V and 12 bases at J, with 20 bases between the two ends. CDR1 MNHNS and CDR2 SASEGT come from the germline V gene. This CDR3 is built from 14 residues. CDR3 sequence (DNA): TGTGCCAGCAGTGAAACCGCAGGGGCCCCCGTCGGGTACTTC. Protein product: CASSETAGAPVGYF.

The chain has TRBV5-1 and TRBJ2-1, with 8 bases lining up with TRBD2. Trimming at V came to 1 base and at J to 2 bases, leaving 2 bases not matched to a gene. Germline CDR1 reads SGHRS; CDR2 reads YFSETQ. This CDR3 is built from 15 residues. The CDR3 DNA reads as TGCGCCAGCAGCTTGAAGCGGGAGCCCTACAATGAGCAGTTCTTC. Translating gives CASSLKREPYNEQFF.

V is TRBV28 and J is TRBJ1-2, with D maybe TRBD1 (5 bases). The V and J ends lost 5 bases and 4 bases respectively, with 17 bases between them. Germline CDR1 and CDR2: MDHEN and SYDVKM. The CDR3 sequence is 15 residues long. CDR3 in amino acids: CASSINRRGGYGYTF. CDR3 sequence (DNA): TGTGCCAGCAGTATTAACAGGCGGGGGGGCTATGGCTACACCTTC.